The T cell receptor beta chain described here comes from a study of T-cell memory formation after mild COVID-19. Study details: Each donor largely had its own TCR clusters.

The CDR3 runs 14 residues. The germline V gene encodes CDR1 SGHTA and CDR2 FQGNSA. Trimming left V 5 bases short and J 2 bases short, with 12 bases between. This clonotype was detected only a few times. Its target is not known. TCRdb reprocessed the 5' RACE reads via MiXCR and lists one record per CDR3 protein. The sample has 350,000 to 500,000 distinct CDR3 sequences; roughly 18% are singletons. Study-level points and caveats: Mostly located in CM and EM were contracting CD4+ clones, with contracting CD8+ clones located in EMRA.

This rearrangement joins TRBV7-2 to TRBJ1-2; perhaps TRBD1 as D (6 bases). The TCR sequence derives from a man between 18 and 35 years old who had mild COVID-19 (a few samples of this study predate the infection). Cell type and time point are not known. The material sequenced was PBMCs or a T cell subset sorted from them (not recorded which). The CDR3 protein is CASSPVTGNYGYTF. The CDR3 DNA reads as TGTGCCAGCAGCCCCGTTACAGGGAACTATGGCTACACCTTC.